The text below deals with one T cell receptor beta chain. Its antigen is not known. This entry belongs to a study of cytomegalovirus exposure and HLA in healthy donors. The CDR3 totals 14 residues. V shed 3 bases and J 8 bases; nucleotides not matched to a gene: 8. Germline V gives CDR1 LNHDA, CDR2 SQIVND (reference sequence). Points from the study as a whole: TCR beta sequences reportedly predicted the HLA-A and HLA-B alleles of most subjects accurately. It was reportedly the case that the classifier diagnosed cytomegalovirus status with high specificity and sensitivity. Upon later analysis, TCR association rates were observed to vary by HLA locus, being highest for DRB1 and lowest for HLA-C.

PCR amplification relied on 60 Vbeta primers (plus 13 Jbeta primers). TCRdb's copy holds only in-frame clones and misses some; the assay was immunoSEQ multiplex PCR. The sample totals 150,000 to 200,000 clones. The sample taken for sequencing was PBMCs. This sequence joins TRBV19 and TRBJ2-3; 7 bases are a match to TRBD1. The receptor was derived from an older woman in good health and CMV-seronegative. CDR3 in amino acids: CASSMGTGVATQYF. The DNA of the CDR3 is TGTGCCAGTAGTATGGGAACAGGGGTAGCTACGCAGTATTTT.